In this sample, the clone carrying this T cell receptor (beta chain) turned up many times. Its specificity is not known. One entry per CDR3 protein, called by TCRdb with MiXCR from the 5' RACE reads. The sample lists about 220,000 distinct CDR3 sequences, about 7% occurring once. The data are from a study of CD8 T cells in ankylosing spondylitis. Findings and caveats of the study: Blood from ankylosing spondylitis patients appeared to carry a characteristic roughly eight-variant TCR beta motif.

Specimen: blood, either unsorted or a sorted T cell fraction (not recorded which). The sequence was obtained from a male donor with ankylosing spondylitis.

In DNA form, the CDR3 reads TGTGCCAGCAGTGACGGGGGGATCCATCAGCCCCAGCATTTT. It is translated as CASSDGGIHQPQHF. The rearrangement uses TRBV25-1 and TRBJ1-5, with D maybe TRBD1 (5 bases). The germline V gene has CDR1 MGHDK and CDR2 SYGVNS. The CDR3 extends over 14 amino acids. Trimming removed 3 bases at V and 5 bases at J, with 11 bases between.